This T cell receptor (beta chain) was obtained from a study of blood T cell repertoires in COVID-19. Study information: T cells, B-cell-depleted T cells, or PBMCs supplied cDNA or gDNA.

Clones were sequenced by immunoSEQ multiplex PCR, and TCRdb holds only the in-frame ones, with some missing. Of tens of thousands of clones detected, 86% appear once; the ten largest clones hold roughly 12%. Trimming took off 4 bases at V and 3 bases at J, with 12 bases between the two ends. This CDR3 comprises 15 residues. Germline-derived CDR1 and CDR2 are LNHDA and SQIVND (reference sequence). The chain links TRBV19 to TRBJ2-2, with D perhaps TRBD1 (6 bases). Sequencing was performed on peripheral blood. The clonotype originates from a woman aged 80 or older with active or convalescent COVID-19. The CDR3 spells CASSRSQGHTGELFF. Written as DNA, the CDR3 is TGTGCCAGTAGTAGAAGCCAGGGGCACACCGGGGAGCTGTTTTTT.